Each of the 22 T cell receptor beta chains below was sequenced from the same sample in a study of T cell repertoires in cytomegalovirus infection. TCRdb processed the reads anew with MiXCR; each CDR3 protein has one entry. The sample carries 51,000 or so distinct CDR3 sequences, about 19% recorded once. For these receptors, no antigen is known. Sample: CD8+ T cells from cultured PBMCs, taken from culture after CMV antigen stimulation. Receptors were obtained from a human donor in good health (CMV status not recorded). Some clones in this sample may be carry-over from other donors' samples.

The chain has TRBV14 and TRBJ1-2, with TRBD1 matching 9 bases. The CDR3 totals 15 residues. Germline assignment: CDR1 SGHDN and CDR2 FVKESK. Trimming at V came to 0 bases and at J to 4 bases, leaving 3 bases not matched to a gene. The CDR3: CASSQDRTGAYGYTF. CDR3 bases: TGTGCCAGCAGCCAAGACAGGACAGGGGCCTATGGCTACACCTTC.

This chain links TRBV7-9 with TRBJ2-2, with no clear D. The ends were cut back, 5 bases at V and 3 bases at J, with 10 bases in the middle. This CDR3 contains 14 residues. Germline V gene lookup returns CDR1 SEHNR and CDR2 FQNEAQ (reference sequence). The CDR3 sequence is CASSPPSDTGELFF. The CDR3 DNA reads as TGTGCCAGCAGCCCACCTTCTGACACCGGGGAGCTGTTTTTT.

The chain joins TRBV7-6 to TRBJ2-6; D uncertain. Germline values: CDR1 SGHVS, CDR2 FNYEAQ. Trimming pared 5 bases from V and 2 bases from J, leaving 19 bases between. This CDR3 contains 18 residues. Written as DNA, the CDR3 is TGTGCCAGCAGCGACCAGTACTCAGTTCGGCCTGGGGCCAACGTCCTGACTTTC. Translated: CASSDQYSVRPGANVLTF.

This clonotype came up a few times. The gene calls are TRBV7-8 and TRBJ2-5, with D possibly TRBD1 on 5 matching bases. Trimming left V 3 bases short and J 5 bases short, with 16 bases between. Germline V gene sequence: CDR1 SGHVS, CDR2 FQNEAQ. The CDR3 extends over 15 amino acids. This CDR3 is CASSFSSGWFETQYF. In DNA form, the CDR3 reads TGTGCCAGCAGCTTTAGTTCAGGGTGGTTTGAGACCCAGTACTTC. The full variable domain, its missing parts supplied by reference TRBV7-8 and TRBJ2-5, is GAGVSQSPRYKVAKRGQDVALRCDPISGHVSLFWYQQALGQGPEFLTYFQNEAQLDKSGLPSDRFFAERPEGSVSTLKIQRTQQEDSAVYLCASSFSSGWFETQYFGPGTRLLVL.

Comment on this clonotype: A single base separates this from a much larger clone, so it may be a read error. The chain links TRBV27 to TRBJ1-1; D possibly corresponds to TRBD1 (5 bases). This CDR3 is built from 17 residues. Germline V gene lookup returns CDR1 MNHEY and CDR2 SMNVEV (reference sequence). This CDR3 reads CARSLAFADSRYTEAFF. The CDR3 DNA follows: TGTGCCCGCAGCTTAGCCTTTGCTGACAGCCGCTACACTGAAGCTTTCTTT.

In its sample, this clonotype was seen a few times. The genes are TRBV7-2 and TRBJ2-1; no definite D call. In germline, CDR1 is SGHTA, CDR2 FQGNSA. Trimming removed 3 bases at V and 8 bases at J, with 5 bases between. This CDR3 contains 11 residues. The CDR3 sequence is CASSLNYEQFF. The CDR3 DNA sequence: TGTGCCAGCAGCTTGAACTATGAGCAGTTCTTC.

This clonotype came up a few times. The chain joins TRBV27 to TRBJ2-1, with a weak D call TRBD2 (5 bases). The V and J ends lost 1 base and 6 bases respectively, with 10 bases between them. Germline CDR1 reads MNHEY; CDR2 reads SMNVEV (reference sequence). The CDR3 contains 14 residues. CDR3 coding DNA: TGTGCCAGCAGTTTATTGGCCCGGGGCAATGAGCAGTTCTTC. Translated: CASSLLARGNEQFF.

The chain combines TRBV14 with TRBJ2-7, with TRBD2 matching 9 bases. Germline V lookup: CDR1 SGHDN, CDR2 FVKESK. V was pared by 0 bases and J by 5 bases, with 14 bases of the junction left unmatched. The CDR3 is made up of 18 amino acids. The CDR3 DNA reads as TGTGCCAGCAGCCAAGATCTGCTGGGACTAGCAGTTTTCCACGAGCAGTACTTC. As protein: CASSQDLLGLAVFHEQYF. Full variable domain (outside the CDR3, taken from reference TRBV14 and TRBJ2-7): EAGVTQFPSHSVIEKGQTVTLRCDPISGHDNLYWYRRVMGKEIKFLLHFVKESKQDESGMPNNRFLAERTGGTYSTLKVQPAELEDSGVYFCASSQDLLGLAVFHEQYFGPGTRLTVT.

This clonotype turned up a few times. The chain recombines TRBV10-3 with TRBJ2-3; 9 bases line up with TRBD1. The length of the CDR3 is 13 residues. V lost 10 bases and J lost 4; bases outside the gene matches: 6. CDR1 and CDR2 from the germline V gene are ENHRY and SYGVKD. The DNA of the CDR3 is TGTGCCACCCGGACAGGGGCCCCAGATACGCAGTATTTT. Residues: CATRTGAPDTQYF.

The chain carries TRBV7-6 and TRBJ2-7; D is ambiguous. The CDR3 is 13 residues long. Germline V gives CDR1 SGHVS, CDR2 FNYEAQ. Trimming stripped 4 bases from V and 2 bases from J, with 9 bases between. Here the CDR3 DNA reads TGTGCCAGCAGCTCCGACTTTCCCTACGAGCAGTACTTC. This codes for CASSSDFPYEQYF. The entire variable domain, with the rest obtained from reference TRBV7-6 and TRBJ2-7, is as follows: GAGVSQSPRYKVTKRGQDVALRCDPISGHVSLYWYRQALGQGPEFLTYFNYEAQQDKSGLPNDRFSAERPEGSISTLTIQRTEQRDSAMYRCASSSDFPYEQYFGPGTRLTVT.

A few counts support this clonotype. The chain employs TRBV10-3 and TRBJ1-2; D is perhaps TRBD1 (6 bases). The V gene's germline CDR1 is ENHRY and CDR2 SYGVKD. The CDR3 contains 13 residues. The germline V and J ends were trimmed by 8 bases and 6 bases, with 16 bases remaining between them. CDR3 amino acids: CAIGDTGNDGYTF. The DNA of the CDR3 is TGTGCCATCGGGGATACAGGGAACGATGGCTACACCTTC.

The chain has TRBV4-2 and TRBJ2-2, with no clear D. Germline V gene lookup returns CDR1 LGHNA and CDR2 YNFKEQ. The CDR3 runs to 16 residues. The V end lost 2 bases, the J end lost 1 base, and 11 bases lay between the germline ends. The CDR3 DNA follows: TGTGCCAGCAGCCAACGATCCCCGGGGAACACCGGGGAGCTGTTTTTT. This gives the protein CASSQRSPGNTGELFF.

This chain connects TRBV19 to TRBJ1-5; D gene ambiguous. The CDR3 extends over 15 amino acids. Trimming shortened V by 1 base and J by 4 bases, and 11 bases separated the two germline ends. Germline CDR1 and CDR2: LNHDA and SQIVND (reference sequence). CDR3 protein: CASSIVQTPNQPQHF. The DNA of the CDR3 is TGTGCCAGTAGTATAGTGCAAACACCGAATCAGCCCCAGCATTTT.

V is TRBV4-3 and J is TRBJ1-2; D is perhaps TRBD1 (5 bases). The CDR3 length is 17 residues. Germline loops: CDR1 LGHNA, CDR2 YSLEER. Deletions cut 0 bases from V and 11 bases from J, with 25 bases between. The CDR3 reads CASSQDVGTLLVQPYTF. The DNA for the CDR3 is TGCGCCAGCAGCCAAGATGTGGGGACCCTTCTTGTCCAGCCATACACCTTC.

There are a few counts of this clonotype. The genes are TRBV5-6 and TRBJ2-5, with TRBD1 matching over 7 bases. CDR3 length: 14 amino acids. Trimming took 1 base from V and 2 from J; bases not matched to a gene: 2. Germline lookup yields CDR1 SGHDT and CDR2 YYEEEE. In nucleotides, the CDR3 is TGTGCCAGCAGCTTGAGGGGACAGCAAGAGACCCAGTACTTC. Protein: CASSLRGQQETQYF.

The rearrangement uses TRBV11-2 and TRBJ1-3, with D possibly TRBD1 on 5 matching bases. CDR3 size: 15 residues. Trimming stripped 0 bases from V and 1 base from J, with 7 bases between. Germline-derived CDR1 and CDR2 are SGHAT and FQNNGV. CDR3 sequence reads: CASSLDQGSGNTIYF. The CDR3 nucleotides are TGTGCCAGCAGCTTAGATCAGGGTTCTGGAAACACCATATATTTT.

The rearrangement uses TRBV28 and TRBJ2-2; the D gene is possibly TRBD1 (6 bases). Trimming pared 5 bases from V and 5 bases from J, leaving 15 bases between. The CDR3 loop spans 15 amino acids. The germline gives CDR1 MDHEN, CDR2 SYDVKM. As DNA, the CDR3 is TGTGCCAGCAGTCCTCCATCAGGGGAGACCGGGGAGCTGTTTTTT. Translated, it gives CASSPPSGETGELFF.

This clonotype turned up a few times. This chain uses TRBV7-2 with TRBJ2-4; TRBD2 agrees at 7 bases. Germline assignment: CDR1 SGHTA and CDR2 FQGNSA. The V and J ends lost 3 bases and 9 bases, in that order; junction bases with no gene match: 2. The CDR3 is 12 residues long. The CDR3 is CASSLGGAIQYF. DNA for the CDR3: TGTGCCAGCAGCTTGGGAGGGGCCATTCAGTACTTC.

This clonotype appeared a few times. The chain couples TRBV12-3 or TRBV12-4 to TRBJ1-2, with D perhaps TRBD1 (6 bases). V dropped 7 bases and J dropped 8 bases, with 20 bases sitting between them. This CDR3 is 14 amino acids long. DNA of the CDR3: TGTGCCAGCACTCTCTTACAGGGCAACGGGGGCTACACCTTC. This sequence encodes CASTLLQGNGGYTF.

The chain is built from TRBV12-3 or TRBV12-4 and TRBJ2-1, with TRBD2 identical over 7 bases. CDR3 length: 15 residues. V dropped 5 bases and J dropped 6; count of bases not matched to a gene: 10. The CDR3 nucleotides read TGTGCCAGCAGTCCTTTAGGAGCGGGATTCAATGAGCAGTTCTTC. Residues: CASSPLGAGFNEQFF.

The chain carries TRBV6-2 or TRBV6-3 and TRBJ1-2, with D unresolved. Trimming removed 7 bases from V and 8 bases from J, with 14 bases in between. CDR3 length: 12 amino acids. Germline V gene data show CDR1 as MNHEY and CDR2 as SVGEGT. CDR3 DNA sequence: TGTGCCAGCACCGGCGGGCGCCCAGGCTACACCTTC. Amino acids: CASTGGRPGYTF.

This CDR3 is CASDATVEAFF. The CDR3 coding sequence is TGTGCCAGCGACGCGACAGTTGAAGCTTTCTTT. This chain joins TRBV2 and TRBJ1-1; D is possibly TRBD1 (5 bases). Trimming removed 8 bases at V and 7 bases at J, with 11 bases between. The CDR3 loop spans 11 amino acids. Looked up from germline, CDR1 is SNHLY and CDR2 is FYNNEI.